Listed below are T cell receptor beta chains from one sample, sequenced in a study of T cell clonotyping in hematopoietic cell transplantation. The data were produced by immunoSEQ multiplex PCR, yet TCRdb's version contains in-frame clones alone and is incomplete. The table has about 12,000 clones, 72% seen once. The sample was peripheral blood mononuclear cells, taken 180 days after allogeneic stem cell transplant. These receptors originate from a male patient between 60 and 69 years old who had an allogeneic stem cell transplant from an unrelated donor, so the T cells may come from the graft donor. Some clones in this sample may be carry-over from other donors' samples. Both conserved end residues are part of each CDR3. Fields, in order: J gene, D gene, clone size, V gene, CDR3 protein, CDR3 DNA. A D gene is named only where the DNA matches it firmly. A clone size is listed for some rows: how often the clone was seen (once, few, many), or a class if it is expanded.

>TRBJ1-2|.|few|TRBV28
CASSFISLSNGYTF
TGTGCCAGCAGTTTCATCTCCCTCTCCAATGGCTACACCTTC
>TRBJ2-7|TRBD1|medium-sized|TRBV5-4
CASSSRGQGRAWPYEQYF
TGTGCCAGCAGCTCAAGGGGACAGGGGAGAGCTTGGCCCTACGAGCAGTACTTC
>TRBJ1-2|.|.|TRBV28
CASSPPKVAYGYTF
TGTGCCAGCAGCCCCCCAAAGGTTGCCTATGGCTACACCTTC
>TRBJ2-7|.|.|TRBV6-6
CASSYSQATYEQYF
TGTGCCAGCAGTTACTCACAGGCGACCTACGAGCAGTACTTC
>TRBJ1-6|.|few|TRBV28
CAISDGLSPLHF
TGTGCCATCTCGGACGGGCTTTCACCCCTCCACTTT
>TRBJ2-1|TRBD2|.|TRBV5-4
CASSSLRATSGPINEQFF
TGTGCCAGCAGCTCACTCAGAGCGACTAGCGGACCCATCAATGAGCAGTTCTTC
>TRBJ1-6|.|.|TRBV6-5
CASYDGTHSPLHF
TGTGCCAGTTACGACGGTACACATTCACCCCTCCACTTT
>TRBJ2-3|TRBD2|few|TRBV5-1
CASSLGAGASTDTQYF
TGCGCCAGCAGCTTGGGAGCGGGGGCCTCCACAGATACGCAGTATTTT
>TRBJ1-1|.|few|TRBV30
CAWDSHRDAEAFF
TGTGCCTGGGACTCTCACAGGGACGCTGAAGCTTTCTTT
>TRBJ1-1|.|medium-sized|TRBV30
CAWSVGPNTEAFF
TGTGCCTGGAGTGTGGGACCCAACACTGAAGCTTTCTTT
>TRBJ2-5|TRBD1|.|TRBV19
CASSSTGGEGETQYF
TGTGCCAGTAGTAGCACAGGGGGCGAGGGGGAGACCCAGTACTTC
>TRBJ2-7|TRBD2|.|TRBV6-5
CASSLGTSGNEQYF
TGTGCCAGCAGCCTCGGGACTAGCGGGAACGAGCAGTACTTC
>TRBJ1-4|TRBD1|.|TRBV5-4
CASSGGTGGAEKLFF
TGTGCCAGCAGCGGCGGGACAGGGGGTGCTGAAAAACTGTTTTTT
>TRBJ1-4|.|.|TRBV29-1
CSVEDLGSADEKLFF
TGCAGCGTTGAAGATCTAGGGTCGGCGGATGAAAAACTGTTTTTT
>TRBJ2-5|.|.|TRBV6-5
CASSKGGKGQETQYF
TGTGCCAGCAGTAAAGGGGGAAAGGGTCAAGAGACCCAGTACTTC
>TRBJ2-2|.|.|TRBV6-5
CASSYSNRGTGELFF
TGTGCCAGCAGTTACTCGAATAGGGGGACCGGGGAGCTGTTTTTT
>TRBJ2-7|TRBD2|.|TRBV30
CAWGLVVSSYEQYF
TGTGCCTGGGGACTAGTGGTAAGCTCCTACGAGCAGTACTTC
>TRBJ1-2|.|.|TRBV25-1
CASSERQAHYGYTF
TGTGCCAGCAGTGAAAGACAGGCGCACTATGGCTACACCTTC
>TRBJ2-3|TRBD2|.|TRBV30
CAWSGGLAATDTQYF
TGTGCCTGGAGTGGGGGACTAGCGGCCACAGATACGCAGTATTTT
>TRBJ1-5|.|.|TRBV30
CAWSGDHNQPQHF
TGTGCCTGGAGTGGGGACCATAATCAGCCCCAGCATTTT
>TRBJ2-5|TRBD2|few|TRBV9
CASSASGRAWETQYF
TGTGCCAGCAGCGCTAGCGGGAGGGCTTGGGAGACCCAGTACTTC
>TRBJ2-7|.|.|TRBV7-9
CASSLGVDYEQYF
TGTGCCAGCAGCTTAGGAGTGGACTACGAGCAGTACTTC
>TRBJ1-1|.|few|TRBV6-1
CALLGPGGTEAFF
TGTGCCCTTCTGGGACCCGGGGGCACTGAAGCTTTCTTT
>TRBJ1-5|.|.|TRBV2
CASSVGRGQPQHF
TGTGCCAGCAGCGTGGGGAGGGGACAGCCCCAGCATTTT
>TRBJ2-3|.|.|TRBV5-1
CASSPDPSRDTQYF
TGCGCCAGCAGCCCAGACCCAAGCAGAGATACGCAGTATTTT
>TRBJ1-2|TRBD1|.|TRBV9
CASATGTNYGYTF
TGTGCCAGTGCGACAGGGACTAACTATGGCTACACCTTC
>TRBJ1-1|TRBD1|.|TRBV29-1
CSVDQGVVMNTEAFF
TGCAGCGTGGACCAGGGGGTCGTAATGAACACTGAAGCTTTCTTT
>TRBJ2-1|.|few|TRBV25-1
CASSGFAGYNEQFF
TGTGCCAGCAGTGGGTTCGCAGGATACAATGAGCAGTTCTTC
>TRBJ1-2|TRBD1|once|TRBV9
CASSVESTGWTYGYTF
TGTGCCAGCAGCGTAGAATCGACAGGGTGGACCTATGGCTACACCTTC
>TRBJ1-2|.|.|TRBV30
CASEGVGYTF
TGTGCCTCCGAGGGGGTAGGCTACACCTTC
>TRBJ1-1|.|.|TRBV2
CASSEGRSQAFF
TGTGCCAGCAGTGAGGGCAGGTCCCAAGCTTTCTTT
>TRBJ1-3|.|.|TRBV28
CASSLTASTGNTIYF
TGTGCCAGCAGCCTGACAGCTTCAACTGGAAACACCATATATTTT
>TRBJ2-4|.|.|TRBV19
CASSPGLEGENIQYF
TGTGCCAGTAGCCCGGGCTTGGAGGGGGAAAACATTCAGTACTTC
>TRBJ1-5|.|few|TRBV27
CASRRRREGQPQHF
TGTGCCAGCAGACGACGGAGGGAGGGTCAGCCCCAGCATTTT
>TRBJ2-7|.|.|TRBV5-5
CASSPRDPRDSYEQYF
TGTGCCAGCAGCCCCCGGGACCCAAGAGACTCCTACGAGCAGTACTTC
>TRBJ2-7|.|.|TRBV5-6
CASRVSSGSTAQYF
TGTGCCAGCAGAGTTAGTAGCGGTAGTACGGCGCAGTACTTC
>TRBJ1-2|.|.|TRBV27
CASSLSSLGAYGYTF
TGTGCCAGCAGTTTATCAAGCCTTGGGGCCTATGGCTACACCTTC
>TRBJ2-7|.|once|TRBV5-6
CASSLKPGYEQYF
TGTGCCAGCAGCTTGAAACCAGGTTACGAGCAGTACTTC
>TRBJ1-2|.|few|TRBV27
CASSVGGLYTF
TGTGCCAGCAGTGTAGGAGGGCTCTACACCTTC
>TRBJ1-5|.|once|TRBV30
CAWAGGAWQPQHF
TGTGCCTGGGCCGGGGGGGCTTGGCAGCCCCAGCATTTT
>TRBJ2-7|.|.|TRBV5-1
CASSLKEIPYEQYF
TGCGCCAGCAGCTTGAAGGAAATCCCCTACGAGCAGTACTTC
>TRBJ2-7|TRBD1|.|TRBV5-3
CARSLATRRVTGGSYEQYF
TGTGCCAGAAGCTTGGCCACCAGACGGGTAACAGGGGGCTCCTACGAGCAGTACTTC
>TRBJ1-2|TRBD1|.|TRBV6-5
CASTQSGGRGYTF
TGTGCCAGCACTCAATCAGGGGGACGTGGCTACACCTTC
>TRBJ2-7|TRBD1|.|TRBV30
CAWSVPGTGGYEQYF
TGTGCCTGGAGTGTTCCCGGGACAGGGGGCTACGAGCAGTACTTC
>TRBJ1-1|.|.|TRBV10-3
CAISESSGKNTEAFF
TGTGCCATCAGTGAGTCGTCAGGGAAGAACACTGAAGCTTTCTTT
>TRBJ2-7|.|.|TRBV30
CAWKNIGAGYEQYF
TGTGCCTGGAAGAACATTGGGGCTGGTTACGAGCAGTACTTC
>TRBJ1-3|TRBD1|once|TRBV30
CAWAGGASGNTIYF
TGTGCCTGGGCAGGGGGCGCCTCTGGAAACACCATATATTTT
>TRBJ2-7|TRBD1|.|TRBV27
CASSPGQTYEQYF
TGTGCCAGCAGTCCGGGACAGACCTACGAGCAGTACTTC
>TRBJ1-5|TRBD1|.|TRBV30
CAWRLTGSNQPQHF
TGTGCCTGGAGGTTGACAGGGAGCAATCAGCCCCAGCATTTT
>TRBJ2-5|TRBD2|few|TRBV11-2
CASSLVAGLRDF
TGTGCCAGCAGCTTAGTAGCGGGGCTTCGCGACTTC
>TRBJ1-6|.|.|TRBV27
CASSSWTGRIASPLHF
TGTGCCAGCAGTTCGTGGACGGGGAGGATAGCTTCACCCCTCCACTTT
>TRBJ1-3|.|.|TRBV14
CARGTHLTGNTIYF
TGTGCCAGGGGGACCCACCTAACTGGAAACACCATATATTTT
>TRBJ2-7|.|.|TRBV5-6
CASSFGRGVEQYF
TGTGCCAGCAGCTTCGGACGGGGCGTTGAGCAGTACTTC
>TRBJ2-5|TRBD1|.|TRBV7-2
CASSSDRGETQYF
TGTGCCAGCAGCTCGGACAGGGGAGAGACCCAGTACTTC
>TRBJ1-1|TRBD1|.|TRBV4-1
CASSLLPGQGKDTEAFF
TGCGCCAGCAGCCTACTGCCGGGACAGGGGAAGGACACTGAAGCTTTCTTT